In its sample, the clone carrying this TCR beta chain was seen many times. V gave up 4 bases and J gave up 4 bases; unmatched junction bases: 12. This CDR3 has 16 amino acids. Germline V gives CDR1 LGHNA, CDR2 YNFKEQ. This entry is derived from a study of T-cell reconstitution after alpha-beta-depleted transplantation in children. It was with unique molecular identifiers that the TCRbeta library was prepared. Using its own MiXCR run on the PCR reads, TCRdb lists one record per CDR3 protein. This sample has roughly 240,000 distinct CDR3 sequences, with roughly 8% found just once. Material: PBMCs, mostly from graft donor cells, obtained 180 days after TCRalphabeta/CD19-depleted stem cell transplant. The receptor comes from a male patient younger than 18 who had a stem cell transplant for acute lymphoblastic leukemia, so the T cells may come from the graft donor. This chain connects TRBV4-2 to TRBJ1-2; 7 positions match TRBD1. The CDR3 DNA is TGTGCCAGCAGCCCCTCTACAGGGGCGGTTAGCTATGGCTACACCTTC. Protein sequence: CASSPSTGAVSYGYTF.